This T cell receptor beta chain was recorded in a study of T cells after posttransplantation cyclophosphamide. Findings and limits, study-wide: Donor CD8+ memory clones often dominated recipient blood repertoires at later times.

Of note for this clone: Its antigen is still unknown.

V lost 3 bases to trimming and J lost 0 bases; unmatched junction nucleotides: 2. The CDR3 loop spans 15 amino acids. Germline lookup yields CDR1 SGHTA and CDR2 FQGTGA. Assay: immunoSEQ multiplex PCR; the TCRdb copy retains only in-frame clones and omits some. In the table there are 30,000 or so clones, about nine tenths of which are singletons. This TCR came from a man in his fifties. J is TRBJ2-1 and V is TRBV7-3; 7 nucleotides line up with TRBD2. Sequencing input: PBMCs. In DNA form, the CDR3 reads TGTGCCAGCAGCTTTATAGCGGGCTCCTACAATGAGCAGTTCTTC. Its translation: CASSFIAGSYNEQFF.